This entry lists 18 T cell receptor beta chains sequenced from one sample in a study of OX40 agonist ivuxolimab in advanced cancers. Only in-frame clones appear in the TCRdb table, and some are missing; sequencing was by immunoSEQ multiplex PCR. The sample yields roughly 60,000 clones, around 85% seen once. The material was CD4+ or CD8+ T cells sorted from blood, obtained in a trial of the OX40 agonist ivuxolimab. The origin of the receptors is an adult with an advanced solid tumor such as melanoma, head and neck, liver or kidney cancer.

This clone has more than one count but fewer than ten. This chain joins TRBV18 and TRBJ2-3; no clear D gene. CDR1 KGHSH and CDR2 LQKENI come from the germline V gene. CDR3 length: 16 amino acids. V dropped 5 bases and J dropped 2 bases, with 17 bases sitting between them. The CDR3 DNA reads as TGTGCCAGCTCATTTAGGGTCGGCCTTATCACAGATACGCAGTATTTT. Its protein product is CASSFRVGLITDTQYF.

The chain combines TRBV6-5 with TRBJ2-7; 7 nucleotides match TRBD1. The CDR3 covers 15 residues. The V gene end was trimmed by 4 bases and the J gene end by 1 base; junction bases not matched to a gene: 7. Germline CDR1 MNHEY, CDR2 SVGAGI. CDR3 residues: CASSLATGPSYEQYF. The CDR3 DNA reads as TGTGCCAGCAGTTTGGCGACAGGGCCTTCCTACGAGCAGTACTTC.

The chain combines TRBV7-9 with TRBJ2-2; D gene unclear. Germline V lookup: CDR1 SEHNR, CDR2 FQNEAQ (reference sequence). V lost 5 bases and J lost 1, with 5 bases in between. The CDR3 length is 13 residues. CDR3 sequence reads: CASSLRNTGELFF. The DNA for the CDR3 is TGTGCCAGCAGCCTCAGGAACACCGGGGAGCTGTTTTTT.

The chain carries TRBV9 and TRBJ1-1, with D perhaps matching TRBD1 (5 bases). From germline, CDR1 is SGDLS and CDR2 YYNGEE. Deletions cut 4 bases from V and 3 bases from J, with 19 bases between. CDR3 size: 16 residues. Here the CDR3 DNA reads TGTGCCAGCAGCCCACCCGCCGGGGCGGGGTACACTGAAGCTTTCTTT. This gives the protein CASSPPAGAGYTEAFF. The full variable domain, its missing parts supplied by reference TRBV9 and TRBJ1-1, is DSGVTQTPKHLITATGQRVTLRCSPRSGDLSVYWYQQSLDQGLQFLIQYYNGEERAKGNILERFSAQQFPDLHSELNLSSLELGDSALYFCASSPPAGAGYTEAFFGQGTRLTVV.

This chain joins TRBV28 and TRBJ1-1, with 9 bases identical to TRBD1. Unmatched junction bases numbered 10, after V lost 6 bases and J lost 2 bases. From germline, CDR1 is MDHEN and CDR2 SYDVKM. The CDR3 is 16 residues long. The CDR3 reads CASRVTGGLSNTEAFF. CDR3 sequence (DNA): TGTGCCAGCAGAGTTACAGGGGGCTTGAGTAACACTGAAGCTTTCTTT.

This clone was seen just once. The CDR3 loop is CASSSYRGKTYEQYF. The CDR3 DNA sequence: TGTGCCAGCAGTTCCTACAGGGGAAAAACCTACGAGCAGTACTTC. This chain uses TRBV27 with TRBJ2-5, with 7 positions matching TRBD1. The J call may be mistaken, given a closer DNA end match to TRBJ2-7. CDR1 MNHEY and CDR2 SMNVEV come from the germline V gene (reference sequence). This CDR3 is built from 15 residues.

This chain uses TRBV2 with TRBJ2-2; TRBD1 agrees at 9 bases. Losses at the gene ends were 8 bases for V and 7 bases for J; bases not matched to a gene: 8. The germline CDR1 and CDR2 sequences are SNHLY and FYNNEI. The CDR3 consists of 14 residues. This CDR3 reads CASYTGTGYGELFF. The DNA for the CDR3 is TGTGCCAGCTATACCGGGACAGGGTACGGGGAGCTGTTTTTT.

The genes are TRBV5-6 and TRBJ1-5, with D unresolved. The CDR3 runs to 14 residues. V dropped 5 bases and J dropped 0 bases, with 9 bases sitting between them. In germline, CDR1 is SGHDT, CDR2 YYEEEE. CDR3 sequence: CASRGRASNQPQHF. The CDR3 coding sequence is TGTGCCAGCAGGGGGAGGGCTAGCAATCAGCCCCAGCATTTT.

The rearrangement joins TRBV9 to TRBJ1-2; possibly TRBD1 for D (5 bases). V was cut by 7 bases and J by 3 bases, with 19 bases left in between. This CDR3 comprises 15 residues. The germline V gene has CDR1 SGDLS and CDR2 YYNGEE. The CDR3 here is CASGRGGVRDYGYTF. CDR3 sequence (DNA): TGTGCCAGCGGCCGTGGGGGGGTGCGAGACTATGGCTACACCTTC.

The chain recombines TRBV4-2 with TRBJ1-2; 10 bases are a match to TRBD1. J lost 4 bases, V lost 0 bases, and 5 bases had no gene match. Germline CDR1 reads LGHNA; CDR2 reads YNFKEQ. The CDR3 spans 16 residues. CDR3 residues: CASSQEDRGTGYGYTF. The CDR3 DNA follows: TGTGCCAGCAGCCAAGAGGACAGGGGGACTGGCTATGGCTACACCTTC.

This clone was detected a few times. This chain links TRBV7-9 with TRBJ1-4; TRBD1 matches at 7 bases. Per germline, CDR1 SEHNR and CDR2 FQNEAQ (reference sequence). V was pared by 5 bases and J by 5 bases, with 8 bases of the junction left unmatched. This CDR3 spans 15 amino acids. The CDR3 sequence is CASSTRQGLNEKLFF. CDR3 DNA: TGTGCCAGCAGCACGAGACAGGGACTAAATGAAAAACTGTTTTTT.

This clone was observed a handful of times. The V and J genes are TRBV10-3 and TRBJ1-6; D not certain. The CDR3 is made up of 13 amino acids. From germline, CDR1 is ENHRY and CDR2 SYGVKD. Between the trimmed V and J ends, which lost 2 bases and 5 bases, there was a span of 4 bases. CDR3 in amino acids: CAISELNNSPLHF. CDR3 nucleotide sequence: TGTGCCATCAGTGAGCTCAATAATTCACCCCTCCACTTT.

The CDR3 here is CASNLRGLTNTGELFF. CDR3 coding DNA: TGTGCCAGCAACCTTCGCGGGCTCACGAACACCGGGGAGCTGTTTTTT. This sequence joins TRBV27 and TRBJ2-2; D might be TRBD2 (5 bases). Germline V gene data show CDR1 as MNHEY and CDR2 as SMNVEV (reference sequence). V was shortened by 7 bases and J by 0 bases, with 15 bases between the two germline ends. The CDR3 covers 16 residues.

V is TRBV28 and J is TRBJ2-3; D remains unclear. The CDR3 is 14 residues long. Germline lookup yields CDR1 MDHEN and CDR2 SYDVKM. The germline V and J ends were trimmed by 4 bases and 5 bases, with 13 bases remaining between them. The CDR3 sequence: CASSSPAVGDTQYF. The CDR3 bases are TGTGCCAGCAGTTCCCCGGCGGTGGGAGATACGCAGTATTTT. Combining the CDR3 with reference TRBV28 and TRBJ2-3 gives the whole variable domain DVKVTQSSRYLVKRTGEKVFLECVQDMDHENMFWYRQDPGLGLRLIYFSYDVKMKEKGDIPEGYSVSREKKERFSLILESASTNQTSMYLCASSSPAVGDTQYFGPGTRLTVL.

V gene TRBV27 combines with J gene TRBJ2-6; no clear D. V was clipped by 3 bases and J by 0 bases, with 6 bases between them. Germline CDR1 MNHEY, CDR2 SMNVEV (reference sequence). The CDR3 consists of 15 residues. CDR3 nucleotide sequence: TGTGCCAGCAGTTTTTTAGACTCTGGGGCCAACGTCCTGACTTTC. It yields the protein CASSFLDSGANVLTF.

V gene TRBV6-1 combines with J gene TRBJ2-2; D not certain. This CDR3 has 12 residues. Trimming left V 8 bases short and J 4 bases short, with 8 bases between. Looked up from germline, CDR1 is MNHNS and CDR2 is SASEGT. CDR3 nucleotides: TGTGCCAGCGGGTCGCTCACCGGGGAGCTGTTTTTT. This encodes CASGSLTGELFF.

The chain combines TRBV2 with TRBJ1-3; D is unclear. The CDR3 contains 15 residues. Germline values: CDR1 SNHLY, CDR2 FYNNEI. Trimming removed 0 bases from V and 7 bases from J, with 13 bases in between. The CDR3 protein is CASSEAKPAFNTIYF. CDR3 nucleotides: TGTGCCAGCAGTGAAGCGAAACCGGCGTTTAACACCATATATTTT.

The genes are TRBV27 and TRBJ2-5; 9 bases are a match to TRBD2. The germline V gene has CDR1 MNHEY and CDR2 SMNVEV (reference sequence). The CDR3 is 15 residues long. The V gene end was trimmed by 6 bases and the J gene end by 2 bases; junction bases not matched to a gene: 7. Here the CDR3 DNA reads TGTGCCAGCAGAGGTATTGCGGGAGGGCAAGAGACCCAGTACTTC. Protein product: CASRGIAGGQETQYF.